These 14 T cell receptor beta chains originate from one sample sequenced in a study of CD8+CD57+ T cells in acquired aplastic anemia. Genomic DNA was employed as the template in profiling TCR beta VDJ and CDR3. A single record per CDR3 protein comes from TCRdb applying MiXCR to the reads. The table includes about 180,000 distinct CDR3 sequences, 40% to 55% detected once. Sequencing used sorted CD4+, CD8+, or CD8+CD57+ T cells (not recorded which) from PBMCs. These receptors were taken from a human donor in good health.

This clonotype was counted at least ten times. CDR3 nucleotide sequence: TGTGCCAGCGGCACCACGACAGGGGGCGACTACGAGCAGTACTTC. This gives the protein CASGTTTGGDYEQYF. This chain connects TRBV2 to TRBJ2-7; TRBD1 matches 10 bases. CDR1 SNHLY and CDR2 FYNNEI come from the germline V gene. The CDR3 has 15 residues. J gave up 3 bases and V 8 bases, and 10 bases lay outside the gene matches.

The chain combines TRBV24-1 with TRBJ2-7; TRBD1 agrees at 8 bases. CDR3 length: 13 residues. From germline, CDR1 is KGHDR and CDR2 SFDVKD. The CDR3 here is CARHRDRRHEQYF. The CDR3 bases are TGTGCTAGGCACCGGGACAGGCGCCACGAGCAGTACTTC.

At least ten counts were recorded for this clonotype. In DNA form, the CDR3 reads TGTGCCAGCAGCTTAGCGGGGGGCGCGGCAGATACGCAGTATTTT. It translates to CASSLAGGAADTQYF. The chain is built from TRBV11-1 and TRBJ2-3, with D possibly being TRBD1 or TRBD2 (6 bases each). The CDR3 extends over 15 amino acids. CDR1 and CDR2 (germline): SGHAT, FQDESV (reference sequence). Trimming shortened V by 0 bases and J by 4 bases, and 11 bases separated the two germline ends.

The CDR3 protein is CASSPGGRDEQYF. For the CDR3, the DNA is TGTGCCAGCAGTCCAGGGGGGCGCGACGAGCAGTACTTC. The chain employs TRBV2 and TRBJ2-7; D is perhaps TRBD1 (7 bases). The CDR3 extends over 13 amino acids. Trimming left V 5 bases short and J 5 bases short, with 13 bases between. Germline CDR1 and CDR2: SNHLY and FYNNEI.

This chain joins TRBV19 and TRBJ1-2; D unresolved. The germline CDR1 and CDR2 sequences are LNHDA and SQIVND (reference sequence). V lost 6 bases to trimming and J lost 7 bases, with 15 bases between them. The CDR3 length is 13 residues. This chain's CDR3 is CASRPLGLCGYTF. Written as DNA, the CDR3 is TGTGCCAGTAGGCCGCTCGGGCTCTGTGGCTACACCTTC. The whole variable domain, filled in from reference TRBV19 and TRBJ1-2, reads DGGITQSPKYLFRKEGQNVTLSCEQNLNHDAMYWYRQDPGQGLRLIYYSQIVNDFQKGDIAEGYSVSREKKESFPLTVTSAQKNPTAFYLCASRPLGLCGYTFGSGTRLTVV.

The rearrangement uses TRBV10-3 and TRBJ1-2; D possibly corresponds to TRBD1 (6 bases). CDR3 length equals 13 residues. Germline CDR1 ENHRY, CDR2 SYGVKD. Trimming shortened V by 6 bases and J by 0 bases, and 8 bases separated the two germline ends. CDR3 sequence: CAIRDSSNYGYTF. The CDR3 nucleotides read TGTGCCATCAGGGACAGCTCTAACTATGGCTACACCTTC.

The chain joins TRBV11-1 to TRBJ1-4, with TRBD1 matching over 11 bases. V lost 5 bases to trimming and J lost 4 bases; unmatched junction nucleotides: 6. Germline V gene data show CDR1 as SGHAT and CDR2 as FQDESV (reference sequence). This CDR3 has 16 residues. CDR3 nucleotides: TGTGCCAGCAGCCCCCGGGACAGGGGGTTTAATGAAAAACTGTTTTTT. It encodes CASSPRDRGFNEKLFF. Supplemented by reference TRBV11-1 and TRBJ1-4, the full variable domain reads EAEVAQSPRYKITEKSQAVAFWCDPISGHATLYWYRQILGQGPELLVQFQDESVVDDSQLPKDRFSAERLKGVDSTLKIQPAELGDSAMYLCASSPRDRGFNEKLFFGSGTQLSVL.

The V gene is TRBV19, the J gene TRBJ2-7; unclear D gene. The CDR3 has 13 residues. Germline CDR1 and CDR2: LNHDA and SQIVND (reference sequence). V dropped 2 bases and J dropped 2 bases, with 7 bases sitting between them. CDR3 DNA sequence: TGTGCCAGTAGTATAAATGGACCCTACGAGCAGTACTTC. Protein product: CASSINGPYEQYF.

In its sample, this clonotype was seen a few times. This chain connects TRBV25-1 to TRBJ2-1; the match to TRBD2 covers 8 bases. The V and J ends lost 8 bases and 9 bases, in that order; junction bases with no gene match: 9. CDR1 is MGHDK and CDR2 is SYGVNS in the germline V gene. There are 13 residues in the CDR3. CDR3 sequence reads: CASSPGTRREQFF. CDR3 sequence (DNA): TGTGCCAGCTCACCAGGGACTAGACGTGAGCAGTTCTTC.

Concerning this clonotype itself: A read error may be the cause here, since a much bigger clone is one base away. This rearrangement joins TRBV5-4 to TRBJ2-3; 9 bases agree with TRBD2. With V trimmed by 1 base and J by 2 bases, 11 bases remained unmatched. There are 18 residues in the CDR3. Germline V lookup: CDR1 SGHNT, CDR2 YYREEE (reference sequence). CDR3 amino acids: CASSLTFHSGSYTDTQYF. The CDR3 DNA reads TGTGCCAGCAGCTTGACATTTCATAGCGGGAGCTACACAGATACGCAGTATTTT. The entire variable domain, with the rest obtained from reference TRBV5-4 and TRBJ2-3, is as follows: ETGVTQSPTHLIKTRGQQVTLRCSSQSGHNTVSWYQQALGQGPQFIFQYYREEENGRGNFPPRFSGLQFPNYSSELNVNALELDDSALYLCASSLTFHSGSYTDTQYFGPGTRLTVL.

Remarks on this clonotype: One end of the junction is discordant with germline, which a read error may explain. The genes are TRBV7-7 and TRBJ1-5; D is unclear. Germline CDR1 SSHAT, CDR2 FNYEAQ (reference sequence). The CDR3 contains 11 residues. The CDR3 protein is CASSLIPPQHF. The CDR3 DNA sequence: TGTGCTAGCAGCCTAATACCGCCCCAGCATTTT. Filled out from reference TRBV7-7 and TRBJ1-5, the complete variable domain reads GAGVSQSPRYKVTKRGQDVTLRCDPISSHATLYWYQQALGQGPEFLTYFNYEAQPDKSGLPSDRFSAERPEGSISTLTIQRTEQRDSAMYRCASSLIPPQHFGDGTRLSIL.

The gene calls are TRBV29-1 and TRBJ1-3, with a weak D call TRBD1 (6 bases). The germline gives CDR1 SQVTM, CDR2 ANQGSEA. The V and J ends lost 4 bases and 2 bases respectively, with 9 bases between them. The CDR3 runs 13 residues. The CDR3 loop is CSVGTGTGNTIYF. The CDR3 coding sequence is TGCAGCGTTGGAACAGGGACTGGAAACACCATATATTTT.

The chain links TRBV25-1 to TRBJ2-1; D gene ambiguous. The CDR3 sequence is 15 residues long. Trimming shortened V by 1 base and J by 0 bases, and 7 bases separated the two germline ends. Germline V CDR1 and CDR2: MGHDK, SYGVNS. In nucleotides, the CDR3 is TGTGCCAGCAGTGAATTTAAGGGCTCCTACAATGAGCAGTTCTTC. Its translation: CASSEFKGSYNEQFF. Combining the CDR3 with reference TRBV25-1 and TRBJ2-1 gives the whole variable domain EADIYQTPRYLVIGTGKKITLECSQTMGHDKMYWYQQDPGMELHLIHYSYGVNSTEKGDLSSESTVSRIRTEHFPLTLESARPSHTSQYLCASSEFKGSYNEQFFGPGTRLTVL.

The V and J genes are TRBV30 and TRBJ1-5, with no clear D. CDR1 is GTSNPN, CDR2 SVGIG, per germline (reference sequence). With 2 bases removed from V and 0 bases from J, the gap between germline ends came to 5 bases. The CDR3 contains 13 residues. The CDR3 spells CAWSRSSNQPQHF. The CDR3 bases are TGTGCCTGGAGTCGCAGTAGCAATCAGCCCCAGCATTTT.